A single sample is the source of the 26 T cell receptor beta chains below, sequenced in a study of vaccination and CD4 T cells after COVID-19. Sequence data for DNA of cultured CD4+ T cells were generated by the Oncomine TCR Beta short-read assay. TCRdb ran MiXCR on the PCR reads and lists one entry per CDR3 protein. The repertoire holds roughly 5,000 distinct CDR3 sequences, with over 25% as singletons. Treatment noted: roughly ten-day PBMC culture with coronavirus spike peptide pools or control peptides (ViraFEST assay). The antigens of these receptors remain unknown. Sequenced material: CD4+ T cells from blood, cultured in vitro. The receptors shown here come from a human donor who had recovered from COVID-19.

The gene calls are TRBV6-1 and TRBJ1-6; D gene ambiguous. The V gene's germline CDR1 is MNHNS and CDR2 SASEGT. V lost 8 bases and J lost 5, with 25 bases in between. The CDR3 runs to 18 residues. The CDR3 nucleotides read TGTGCCAGCCACGACACGCACCCCCTAAGGACGGATAATTCACCCCTCCACTTT. It translates to CASHDTHPLRTDNSPLHF.

The chain couples TRBV20-1 to TRBJ2-2; the D is unclear. Per germline, CDR1 DFQATT and CDR2 SNEGSKA (reference sequence). The CDR3 totals 11 residues. V lost 4 bases to trimming and J lost 5 bases, with 5 bases between them. CDR3 protein: CSATQTGELFF. The CDR3, as DNA: TGCAGTGCTACACAGACCGGGGAGCTGTTTTTT.

The chain has TRBV20-1 and TRBJ2-2; 10 nucleotides align to TRBD1. Trimming removed 6 bases from V and 5 bases from J; junction bases left unmatched: 9. The germline gives CDR1 DFQATT, CDR2 SNEGSKA (reference sequence). There are 15 residues in the CDR3. The CDR3 is CSARRDRGWTGELFF. In nucleotides, the CDR3 is TGCAGTGCCCGTAGGGACAGGGGTTGGACCGGGGAGCTGTTTTTT.

This clonotype occurred a few times. The CDR3 DNA sequence: TGTGCCAGCATCAAGTTTGGGGCCAACGTCCTGACTTTC. Translated: CASIKFGANVLTF. The chain uses TRBV5-6 and TRBJ2-6; D is unclear. In germline, CDR1 is SGHDT, CDR2 YYEEEE. Trimming left V 6 bases short and J 3 bases short, with 7 bases between. CDR3 length: 13 amino acids.

J is TRBJ1-2 and V is TRBV6-1, with a weak D call TRBD1 (5 bases). V was shortened by 1 base and J by 4 bases, with 13 bases between the two germline ends. From germline, CDR1 is MNHNS and CDR2 SASEGT. The CDR3 loop spans 15 amino acids. CDR3: CASSEEPGPIYGYTF. The CDR3 coding sequence is TGTGCCAGCAGTGAAGAGCCGGGACCCATCTATGGCTACACCTTC.

CDR3 in amino acids: CASSLRTELFF. The CDR3 nucleotides are TGTGCCAGCAGCCTACGTACTGAGCTGTTTTTT. The rearrangement links TRBV28 to TRBJ2-2, with D unclear. CDR1 MDHEN and CDR2 SYDVKM come from the germline V gene. This CDR3 region has 11 residues. V lost 6 bases and J lost 11, with 10 bases in between.

In this sample, this clonotype turned up a few times. The CDR3 region has the DNA TGTGCCAGTAGTTTTTTAGCGGGAGTGGATACGCAGTATTTT. Protein product: CASSFLAGVDTQYF. The chain combines TRBV19 with TRBJ2-3, with 9 bases matching TRBD2. V shed 5 bases, J shed 6 bases, and the junction held 6 bases outside the gene matches. The CDR3 is 14 amino acids. Germline CDR1 reads LNHDA; CDR2 reads SQIVND (reference sequence).

The chain joins TRBV20-1 to TRBJ1-1, with D tentatively TRBD1 (5 bases). V lost 5 bases, J lost 0 bases, and 13 bases lay in between. The CDR3 sequence is 14 residues long. Germline CDR1 is DFQATT and CDR2 is SNEGSKA (reference sequence). CDR3 amino acids: CSALGGTLNTEAFF. CDR3 DNA: TGCAGTGCTTTGGGGGGGACCCTGAACACTGAAGCTTTCTTT.

Notes on this clonotype: At one boundary the junction diverges from the germline segment, which might be a read error. The V call is TRBV7-9, the J call TRBJ2-5; the match to TRBD2 covers 9 bases. Germline V gene sequence: CDR1 SEHNR, CDR2 FQNEAQ (reference sequence). This CDR3 has 13 residues. CDR3: CASRLAGEETQYF. CDR3 nucleotides: TGTGCCAGCAGGTTAGCGGGAGAAGAGACCCAGTACTTC.

The rearrangement links TRBV28 to TRBJ2-7, with 10 bases aligning to TRBD1. Per the germline V gene, CDR1 is MDHEN and CDR2 is SYDVKM. This CDR3 has 16 amino acids. V lost 5 bases to trimming and J lost 2 bases; unmatched junction nucleotides: 9. The CDR3 is CASSILPGQGTYEQYF. The CDR3 bases are TGTGCCAGCAGTATTTTACCGGGACAGGGGACCTACGAGCAGTACTTC.

V and J are TRBV4-2 and TRBJ2-5, with TRBD1 matching 7 bases. CDR1 is LGHNA and CDR2 is YNFKEQ in the germline V gene. The CDR3 is 14 amino acids. V lost 3 bases and J lost 3; bases outside the gene matches: 4. The CDR3 loop is CASSQGTAKETQYF. CDR3 bases: TGTGCCAGCAGCCAGGGGACAGCGAAAGAGACCCAGTACTTC.

This clonotype occurred a few times. The genes are TRBV11-3 and TRBJ2-2; perhaps D is TRBD1 or TRBD2 (5 bases each). CDR3 length: 18 residues. V lost 2 bases to trimming and J lost 0 bases, with 16 bases between them. The germline V gene has CDR1 SGHNT and CDR2 YENEEA. The CDR3 DNA reads TGTGCCAGCAGCTTAAAGGGATGGGGACGGACGAACACCGGGGAGCTGTTTTTT. It is translated as CASSLKGWGRTNTGELFF.

The rearrangement links TRBV9 to TRBJ1-1; a weak D match, TRBD1 (5 bases). The CDR3 has 13 amino acids. The germline V gene encodes CDR1 SGDLS and CDR2 YYNGEE. V dropped 1 base and J dropped 6 bases, with 10 bases sitting between them. In nucleotides, the CDR3 is TGTGCCAGCAGCGTATCCCGGGACTCTGAAGCTTTCTTT. It codes for CASSVSRDSEAFF.

This clonotype is classed as large. The chain recombines TRBV7-6 with TRBJ2-3, with 10 bases fitting TRBD2. The V and J ends lost 5 bases and 3 bases, in that order; junction bases with no gene match: 8. The CDR3 length is 16 residues. Germline assignment: CDR1 SGHVS and CDR2 FNYEAQ. CDR3 residues: CASSRALAGATDTQYF. DNA for the CDR3: TGTGCCAGCAGCCGGGCCCTAGCGGGGGCGACAGATACGCAGTATTTT.

V gene TRBV7-9 combines with J gene TRBJ1-4, with D perhaps matching TRBD1 (6 bases). Germline V CDR1 and CDR2: SEHNR, FQNEAQ (reference sequence). Trimming removed 3 bases from V and 6 bases from J, with 11 bases in between. The CDR3 length is 14 residues. The CDR3 region is CASSLGGGDEKLFF. CDR3 nucleotide sequence: TGTGCCAGCAGCTTGGGCGGGGGCGATGAAAAACTGTTTTTT. Variable domain in full (rest from reference TRBV7-9 and TRBJ1-4): DTGVSQNPRHKITKRGQNVTFRCDPISEHNRLYWYRQTLGQGPEFLTYFQNEAQLEKSRLLSDRFSAERPKGSFSTLEIQRTEQGDSAMYLCASSLGGGDEKLFFGSGTQLSVL.

This clonotype came up a few times. The rearrangement uses TRBV7-9 and TRBJ2-7; 10 nucleotides align to TRBD2. Looked up from germline, CDR1 is SEHNR and CDR2 is FQNEAQ (reference sequence). The CDR3 runs 16 residues. V lost 1 base, J lost 3 bases, and 6 bases stayed unmatched. The CDR3 loop is CASSLDGTSDNYEQYF. CDR3 coding DNA: TGTGCCAGCAGCTTAGACGGGACTAGCGACAACTACGAGCAGTACTTC.

This sequence joins TRBV5-1 and TRBJ2-4, with 7 bases matching TRBD1. This CDR3 region has 16 residues. Germline CDR1 and CDR2: SGHRS and YFSETQ. V lost 2 bases and J lost 1; bases outside the gene matches: 6. CDR3 in amino acids: CASSLTGVQAKNIQYF. In DNA form, the CDR3 reads TGCGCCAGCAGCTTAACAGGGGTACAGGCCAAAAACATTCAGTACTTC.

CDR3 region: CVSPGGPTDTQYF. The CDR3 DNA sequence: TGTGTCAGCCCGGGCGGGCCCACAGATACGCAGTATTTT. The chain combines TRBV10-3 with TRBJ2-3, with TRBD2 as a possible D gene (5 bases). Germline CDR1 and CDR2: ENHRY and SYGVKD. This CDR3 contains 13 residues.

The gene calls are TRBV5-1 and TRBJ2-2; TRBD1 agrees at 7 bases. The CDR3 sequence is 15 residues long. Germline loops: CDR1 SGHRS, CDR2 YFSETQ. Trimming at V came to 7 bases and at J to 0 bases, leaving 6 bases not matched to a gene. The CDR3 loop reads CASAQGITNTGELFF. The CDR3, as DNA: TGCGCCAGCGCACAGGGGATAACGAACACCGGGGAGCTGTTTTTT.

This clonotype has only a few counts. This chain joins TRBV20-1 and TRBJ2-5; tentatively, D is TRBD2 (5 bases). V was shortened by 0 bases and J by 0 bases, with 11 bases between the two germline ends. The CDR3 extends over 15 amino acids. From germline, CDR1 is DFQATT and CDR2 SNEGSKA (reference sequence). CDR3 sequence: CSARDAGRDQETQYF. CDR3 nucleotides: TGCAGTGCTAGAGATGCGGGTAGGGACCAAGAGACCCAGTACTTC.

J is TRBJ2-1 and V is TRBV18; the match to TRBD1 covers 10 bases. The V and J ends lost 4 bases and 5 bases, in that order; junction bases with no gene match: 8. The CDR3 contains 16 residues. CDR1 is KGHSH, CDR2 LQKENI, per germline. DNA of the CDR3: TGTGCCAGCTCACGGTTCGGGACAGGGGCCCACAATGAGCAGTTCTTC. Translating gives CASSRFGTGAHNEQFF. The full variable domain, with the rest looked up from reference TRBV18 and TRBJ2-1, is NAGVMQNPRHLVRRRGQEARLRCSPMKGHSHVYWYRQLPEEGLKFMVYLQKENIIDESGMPKERFSAEFPKEGPSILRIQQVVRGDSAAYFCASSRFGTGAHNEQFFGPGTRLTVL.

V and J are TRBV2 and TRBJ1-2; D remains unclear. The CDR3 totals 13 residues. Trimming left V 8 bases short and J 4 bases short, with 14 bases between. The germline V gene has CDR1 SNHLY and CDR2 FYNNEI. The CDR3 DNA is TGTGCCAGCTCGGCCTCGGAGGTCTATGGCTACACCTTC. Its protein is CASSASEVYGYTF.

This clonotype was found a few times. The V call is TRBV6-1, the J call TRBJ2-7; D may correspond to TRBD1 or TRBD2 (5 bases each). CDR3 size: 13 residues. Trimming cost V 5 bases and J 7 bases, with 15 bases left between them. Germline V gives CDR1 MNHNS, CDR2 SASEGT. The CDR3 loop reads CASSPRGEGEQYF. The CDR3 DNA reads as TGTGCCAGCAGTCCCCGGGGAGAGGGGGAGCAGTACTTC.

This clonotype has just a few counts. The chain is built from TRBV7-2 and TRBJ2-7; D gene uncertain. Trimming stripped 1 base from V and 0 bases from J, with 4 bases between. This CDR3 spans 13 amino acids. Germline loops: CDR1 SGHTA, CDR2 FQGNSA. In DNA form, the CDR3 reads TGTGCCAGCAGCTTAGGTAACTCCTACGAGCAGTACTTC. Protein sequence: CASSLGNSYEQYF.

This clonotype was counted only a few times. The genes are TRBV11-2 and TRBJ2-7; TRBD1 is a possible D gene (6 bases). The CDR3 loop spans 13 amino acids. Trimming took 4 bases from V and 7 from J, leaving 14 bases between them. In germline, CDR1 is SGHAT, CDR2 FQNNGV. Written as DNA, the CDR3 is TGTGCCAGCAGCTCAGGACAGAGGATTGAGCAGTACTTC. This translates into CASSSGQRIEQYF. Combining the CDR3 with reference TRBV11-2 and TRBJ2-7 gives the whole variable domain EAGVAQSPRYKIIEKRQSVAFWCNPISGHATLYWYQQILGQGPKLLIQFQNNGVVDDSQLPKDRFSAERLKGVDSTLKIQPAKLEDSAVYLCASSSGQRIEQYFGPGTRLTVT.

J is TRBJ2-3 and V is TRBV11-2; D possibly corresponds to TRBD2 (6 bases). Germline loops: CDR1 SGHAT, CDR2 FQNNGV. The CDR3 runs to 16 residues. The V and J ends lost 2 bases and 5 bases respectively, with 17 bases between them. CDR3 sequence: CASSLLQGGVRDTQYF. CDR3 nucleotides: TGTGCCAGCAGCTTACTCCAGGGAGGTGTCCGAGATACGCAGTATTTT.